This T cell receptor beta chain was found in a study of blood T cells in healthy people across ages. General study results and limits: What prevented conclusive comparison of naive and antigen-experienced cells was that PBMCs were unsorted. Per million T cells, TCR beta diversity dropped about linearly as age rose.

Researchers report isolating at least 6.5 million PBMCs per sample. Through a sample-barcoded 5' primer and a J-beta primer mix, a second PCR was run for 7 to 11 cycles. TCRdb reprocessed the 5' RACE reads via MiXCR and lists one record per CDR3 protein. In the table there are about 1,000,000 distinct CDR3 sequences, around 45% of which are singletons. CDR3 length: 17 amino acids. Per germline, CDR1 MNHEY and CDR2 SVGAGI. This clonotype was detected once. The antigen is unknown. A much more abundant neighbour one base away suggests this may be a read error. The specimen was blood. This chain links TRBV6-5 with TRBJ2-3; the D gene could be TRBD1 or TRBD2 (7 bases each). The source of this sequence is an older woman in good health. In DNA form, the CDR3 reads TGTGCCAGCAGTTACGGGGAACAGGGAGGGGGCACAGATACGCGGTATTTT. Amino acid sequence: CASSYGEQGGGTDTRYF.